This TCR beta chain was found in a study of blood T cell repertoires in COVID-19. Study context: There were acute and convalescent COVID-19 samples, and they came from the United States, Italy and Spain.

This clone was counted a single time. Repertoires were generated with immunoSEQ multiplex PCR, while TCRdb's copy carries only in-frame clones and drops some. The repertoire holds 200,000 or so clones, approximately 83% seen once, with 3.5% to 4% in the top ten. Germline V gives CDR1 SGHDN, CDR2 FVKESK. CDR3 length: 14 amino acids. V dropped 9 bases and J dropped 3; count of bases not matched to a gene: 6. The sequencing sample was made of PBMCs or T cells enriched from blood (not recorded which). V is TRBV14 and J is TRBJ2-1; 9 nucleotides align to TRBD2. The source is a woman in her thirties or forties with acute COVID-19. The CDR3 region is CARRAGGHYNEQFF. In DNA form, the CDR3 reads TGTGCCAGAAGGGCGGGAGGGCACTACAATGAGCAGTTCTTC.